This T cell receptor beta chain was sequenced in a study of pediatric ulcerative colitis. The CDR3 runs to 15 residues. Germline V gene lookup returns CDR1 ENHRY and CDR2 SYGVKD. V shed 4 bases, J shed 5 bases, and the junction held 8 bases outside the gene matches. Study observations and caveats: Ulcerative colitis patients shared more blood-rectal clones than controls.

Colonoscopy and blood draw happened at the same time. Repertoires were generated with immunoSEQ multiplex PCR, while TCRdb's copy carries only in-frame clones and drops some. The sample has approximately 60,000 clones; roughly nine tenths are singletons. This clone was seen a handful of times. Its antigen is not identified. V usage is TRBV10-3 and J usage is TRBJ1-2; TRBD1 matches at 9 bases. Sequencing was carried out using blood. The TCR sequence derives from a boy younger than 18 with severe ulcerative colitis. CDR3 sequence: CAISVQPGQGYGYTF. The CDR3 DNA sequence: TGTGCCATCAGTGTGCAACCGGGACAGGGTTATGGCTACACCTTC.